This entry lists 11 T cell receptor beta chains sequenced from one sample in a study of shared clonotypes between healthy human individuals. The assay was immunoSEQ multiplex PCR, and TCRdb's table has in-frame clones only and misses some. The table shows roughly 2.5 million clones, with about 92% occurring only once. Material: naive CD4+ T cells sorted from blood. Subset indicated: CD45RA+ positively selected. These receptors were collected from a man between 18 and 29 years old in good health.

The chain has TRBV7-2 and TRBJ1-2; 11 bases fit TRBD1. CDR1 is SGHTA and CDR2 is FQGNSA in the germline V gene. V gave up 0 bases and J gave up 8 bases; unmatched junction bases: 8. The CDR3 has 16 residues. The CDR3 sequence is CASSLALRDRGSGYTF. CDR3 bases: TGTGCCAGCAGCTTAGCGCTTAGGGACAGGGGGAGCGGCTACACCTTC.

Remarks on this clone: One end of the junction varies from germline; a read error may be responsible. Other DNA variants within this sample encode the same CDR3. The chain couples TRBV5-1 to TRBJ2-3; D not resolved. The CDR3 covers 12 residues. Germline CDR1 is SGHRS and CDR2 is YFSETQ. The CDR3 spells CASSRDTDTQYF. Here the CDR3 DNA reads TGTGCCAGCAGCCGCGACACAGATACGCAGTATTTT.

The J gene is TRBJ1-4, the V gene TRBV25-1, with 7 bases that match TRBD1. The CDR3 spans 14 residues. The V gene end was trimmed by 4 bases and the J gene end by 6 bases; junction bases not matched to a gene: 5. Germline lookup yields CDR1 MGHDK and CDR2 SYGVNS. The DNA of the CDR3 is TGTGCCAGCAGTGGACAGGGCAGCTATGAAAAACTGTTTTTT. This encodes CASSGQGSYEKLFF. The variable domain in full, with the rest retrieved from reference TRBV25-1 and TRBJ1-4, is EADIYQTPRYLVIGTGKKITLECSQTMGHDKMYWYQQDPGMELHLIHYSYGVNSTEKGDLSSESTVSRIRTEHFPLTLESARPSHTSQYLCASSGQGSYEKLFFGSGTQLSVL.

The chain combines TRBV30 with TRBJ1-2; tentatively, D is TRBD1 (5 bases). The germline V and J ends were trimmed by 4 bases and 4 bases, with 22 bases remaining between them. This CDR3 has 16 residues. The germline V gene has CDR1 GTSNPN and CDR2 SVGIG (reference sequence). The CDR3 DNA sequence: TGTGCCTGGACTCCAAGGGGCCTACTGGGTGGCTATGGCTACACCTTC. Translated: CAWTPRGLLGGYGYTF.

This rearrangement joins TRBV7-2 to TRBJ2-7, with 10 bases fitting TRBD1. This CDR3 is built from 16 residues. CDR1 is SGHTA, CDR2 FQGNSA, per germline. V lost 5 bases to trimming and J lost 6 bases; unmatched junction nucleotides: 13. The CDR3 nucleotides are TGTGCCAGCAGCGCATACGAGACAGGGGGCTTCGGCGAGCAGTACTTC. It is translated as CASSAYETGGFGEQYF.

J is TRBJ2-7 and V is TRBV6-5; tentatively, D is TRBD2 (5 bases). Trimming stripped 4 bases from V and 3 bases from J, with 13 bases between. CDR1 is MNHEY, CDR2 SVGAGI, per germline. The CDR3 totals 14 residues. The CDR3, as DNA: TGTGCCAGCAGTTCCACGAGGGCGAACTACGAGCAGTACTTC. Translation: CASSSTRANYEQYF.

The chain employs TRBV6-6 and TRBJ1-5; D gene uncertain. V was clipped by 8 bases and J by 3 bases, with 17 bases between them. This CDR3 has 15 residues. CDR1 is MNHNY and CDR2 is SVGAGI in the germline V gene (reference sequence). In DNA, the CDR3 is TGTGCCAGCCGAGGCCCGGACGGCTACAATCAGCCCCAGCATTTT. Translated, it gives CASRGPDGYNQPQHF.

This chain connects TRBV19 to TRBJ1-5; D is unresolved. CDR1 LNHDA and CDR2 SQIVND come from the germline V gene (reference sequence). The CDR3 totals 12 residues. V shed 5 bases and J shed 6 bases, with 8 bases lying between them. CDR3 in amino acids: CASSSGLQPQHF. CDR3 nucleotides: TGTGCCAGTAGTTCAGGTCTTCAGCCCCAGCATTTT.

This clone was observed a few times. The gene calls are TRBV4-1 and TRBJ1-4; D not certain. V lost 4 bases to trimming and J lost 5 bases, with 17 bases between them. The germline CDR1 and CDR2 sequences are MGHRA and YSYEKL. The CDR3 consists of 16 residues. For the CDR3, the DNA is TGCGCCAGCAGCCCTCCTGGGAGTGTTCGGAATGAAAAACTGTTTTTT. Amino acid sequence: CASSPPGSVRNEKLFF.

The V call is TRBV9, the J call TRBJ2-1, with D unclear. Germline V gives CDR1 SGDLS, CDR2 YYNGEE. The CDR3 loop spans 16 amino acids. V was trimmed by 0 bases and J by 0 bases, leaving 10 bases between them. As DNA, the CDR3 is TGTGCCAGCAGCGTAGGAGAGACACGCTCCTACAATGAGCAGTTCTTC. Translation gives CASSVGETRSYNEQFF. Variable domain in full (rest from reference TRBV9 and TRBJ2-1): DSGVTQTPKHLITATGQRVTLRCSPRSGDLSVYWYQQSLDQGLQFLIQYYNGEERAKGNILERFSAQQFPDLHSELNLSSLELGDSALYFCASSVGETRSYNEQFFGPGTRLTVL.

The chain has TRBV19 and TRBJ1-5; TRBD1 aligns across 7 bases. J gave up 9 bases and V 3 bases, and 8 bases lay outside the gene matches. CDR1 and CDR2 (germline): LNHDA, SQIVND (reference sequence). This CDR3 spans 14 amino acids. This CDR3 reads CASSIGQVVRPQHF. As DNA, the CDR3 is TGTGCCAGTAGTATTGGACAGGTGGTCCGGCCCCAGCATTTT.